The rows below give T cell receptor beta chains drawn from one sample of a study of T-cell reconstitution after alpha-beta-depleted transplantation in children. TCRdb reprocessed the PCR reads with MiXCR, giving one entry per CDR3 protein. The data contain around 300,000 distinct CDR3 sequences, less than 9.5% of them seen just once; the ten biggest clones take up 9.1%. The sample in question was peripheral blood, obtained 360 days after TCRalphabeta/CD19-depleted stem cell transplant. The source of these receptors is a female patient between 2 and 15 years old who had a stem cell transplant for Fanconi anemia, so the T cells may come from the graft donor. Each CDR3 is given without its conserved first and last residue. The order of the fields is D gene, V gene, J gene, CDR3 protein. The D gene is left open where the match is weak.

>NA|TRBV7-8|TRBJ1-2
ASRTQGSYGYT
>NA|TRBV5-1|TRBJ1-1
ASSTGPPTNTEAF
>TRBD1|TRBV6-1|TRBJ2-7
ASRGQGAISSEQY
>TRBD1|TRBV6-5|TRBJ2-1
ASSSSRDRVYEQF
>NA|TRBV5-1|TRBJ1-3
ASSGTTGPGRKGNTIY
>NA|TRBV28|TRBJ1-2
ASSLWRGGDYGYT
>NA|TRBV4-1|TRBJ2-3
ASSQVWIGIPLASTDTQY
>TRBD2|TRBV6-2/TRBV6-3|TRBJ2-1
ASSYTLPGTSGRVTSNEQF
>NA|TRBV4-3|TRBJ2-2
ASSQEGAKAGELF
>NA|TRBV12-3/TRBV12-4|TRBJ2-7
ASSLGQILAYEQY
>NA|TRBV7-6|TRBJ2-7
ASSLEQDYEQY
>NA|TRBV15|TRBJ1-5
ATSRQDLPQH
>NA|TRBV20-1|TRBJ1-1
SASRDGYTEAF
>NA|TRBV5-1|TRBJ2-5
ASSLDVLPETQY
>NA|TRBV28|TRBJ2-5
ASSLSALLNQKQETQY